One sample yielded the 24 T cell receptor beta chains listed below, sequenced in a study of T cells in Graves' hyperthyroidism and ophthalmopathy. Amplified TCR beta CDR3 regions derived from RNA transcripts. When the TCR CDR3 underwent first-round RT-PCR, the HTBI primer set was used. TCRdb analysed the multiplex PCR reads with MiXCR anew, one entry per CDR3 protein. The table lists 300,000 to 500,000 distinct CDR3 sequences, around 15% of them singletons. The material sequenced was blood. The receptor source for this set is a middle-aged man with Graves' ophthalmopathy.

This clonotype was picked up a small number of times. This chain's CDR3 is CASSLSPAEAFF. CDR3 nucleotides: TGTGCCAGCAGCTTGAGTCCAGCAGAAGCTTTCTTT. This rearrangement joins TRBV7-9 to TRBJ1-1; no reliable D call. CDR1 is SEHNR and CDR2 is FQNEAQ in the germline V gene (reference sequence). The CDR3 covers 12 residues. Trimming cost V 3 bases and J 8 bases, with 10 bases left between them.

This chain connects TRBV20-1 to TRBJ2-7; 7 nucleotides align to TRBD1. With V trimmed by 6 bases and J by 3 bases, 8 bases remained unmatched. The length of the CDR3 is 13 residues. Germline CDR1 DFQATT, CDR2 SNEGSKA (reference sequence). DNA for the CDR3: TGCAGTGCGGAATCAGGGGGTCGCTACGAGCAGTACTTC. Protein: CSAESGGRYEQYF.

The chain combines TRBV6-2 or TRBV6-3 with TRBJ2-1; TRBD1 matches at 9 bases. After removal of 7 bases from V and 1 base from J, the junction contained 11 bases not matched to a gene. The germline gives CDR1 MNHEY, CDR2 SVGEGT. The CDR3 covers 17 residues. CDR3 in amino acids: CASTRQGGLGSYNEQFF. CDR3 bases: TGTGCCAGCACTCGACAGGGGGGTCTAGGGTCCTACAATGAGCAGTTCTTC.

This clonotype was seen ten or more times. This chain uses TRBV20-1 with TRBJ1-2; D gene unclear. The CDR3 is made up of 11 amino acids. The germline V gene encodes CDR1 DFQATT and CDR2 SNEGSKA (reference sequence). Trimming stripped 2 bases from V and 11 bases from J, with 12 bases between. The DNA of the CDR3 is TGCAGTGCTAGACAACAGCAATTGTACACCTTC. Translating gives CSARQQQLYTF.

This clonotype appeared many times. CDR3 nucleotides: TGTGCCAGCAGCTTTCTTGACACTGAAGCTTTCTTT. This translates into CASSFLDTEAFF. The J gene is TRBJ1-1, the V gene TRBV5-6, with D unclear. CDR1 is SGHDT, CDR2 YYEEEE, per germline. V was pared by 2 bases and J by 3 bases, with 5 bases between. The CDR3 covers 12 residues.

The rearrangement joins TRBV6-1 to TRBJ2-2, with 9 nucleotides matching TRBD1. After removal of 10 bases from V and 6 bases from J, the junction contained 9 bases not matched to a gene. This CDR3 has 14 residues. Looked up from germline, CDR1 is MNHNS and CDR2 is SASEGT. CDR3 DNA sequence: TGTGCCATCGCACAGGGGGCTATGTCCGGGGAGCTGTTTTTT. Translated, it gives CAIAQGAMSGELFF.

This clonotype came up a few times. The chain recombines TRBV18 with TRBJ2-7, with 12 bases fitting TRBD1. Germline-derived CDR1 and CDR2 are KGHSH and LQKENI. The length of the CDR3 is 18 residues. V was pared by 3 bases and J by 3 bases, with 12 bases of the junction left unmatched. This chain's CDR3 is CASSPTMGQGAVNYEQYF. DNA for the CDR3: TGTGCCAGCTCACCTACGATGGGACAGGGGGCCGTTAACTACGAGCAGTACTTC.

In this sample, this clonotype turned up a few times. This chain links TRBV6-6 with TRBJ1-1; weak D call: TRBD1 (6 bases). Per germline, CDR1 MNHNY and CDR2 SVGAGI (reference sequence). The CDR3 is 14 amino acids. V shed 2 bases and J shed 3 bases, with 10 bases lying between them. The CDR3 spells CASSYRGRDTEAFF. The CDR3 nucleotides read TGTGCCAGCAGTTACCGGGGGCGGGACACTGAAGCTTTCTTT.

The sample holds one count of this clonotype. The genes are TRBV12-3 or TRBV12-4 and TRBJ2-1, with D uncertain. This CDR3 is 11 amino acids long. Between the trimmed V and J ends, which lost 5 bases and 9 bases, there was a span of 8 bases. CDR3 protein: CASSNRLEQFF. The CDR3 DNA reads TGTGCCAGCAGTAATCGTCTTGAGCAGTTCTTC.

This clonotype was counted a few times. The chain is built from TRBV3-1 and TRBJ2-3; no reliable D call. CDR1 is LGHDT, CDR2 YNNKEL, per germline (reference sequence). Between the trimmed V and J ends, which lost 0 bases and 4 bases, there was a span of 8 bases. The length of the CDR3 is 14 residues. The CDR3 reads CASSQDQGSDTQYF. CDR3 bases: TGTGCCAGCAGCCAAGATCAAGGATCAGATACGCAGTATTTT.

V and J are TRBV10-2 and TRBJ2-3, with 8 bases lining up with TRBD1. Trimming at V came to 4 bases and at J to 0 bases, leaving 3 bases not matched to a gene. The length of the CDR3 is 15 residues. CDR1 and CDR2 from the germline V gene are WSHSY and SAAADI. CDR3 DNA: TGCGCCAGCAGTGCCGGACAGGGAAGCACAGATACGCAGTATTTT. Translated, it gives CASSAGQGSTDTQYF.

This chain links TRBV7-8 with TRBJ2-1; D possibly corresponds to TRBD1 (5 bases). The ends were cut back, 2 bases at V and 4 bases at J, with 21 bases in the middle. This CDR3 has 18 residues. Germline CDR1 is SGHVS and CDR2 is FQNEAQ. The CDR3 DNA sequence: TGTGCCAGCAGCTTATTTCGAGTGGGGCTAGGGGATTACAATGAGCAGTTCTTC. Its translation is CASSLFRVGLGDYNEQFF.

CDR3 coding DNA: TGTGCCAGCAGTCAAATGCCAGGGCCTCAGCCCCAGCATTTT. Protein sequence: CASSQMPGPQPQHF. The chain combines TRBV12-3 or TRBV12-4 with TRBJ1-5; possible D gene TRBD1, 5 bases. V was shortened by 5 bases and J by 6 bases, with 14 bases between the two germline ends. The CDR3 consists of 14 residues.

This clonotype was observed a handful of times. The V call is TRBV19, the J call TRBJ2-2; D remains ambiguous. V was pared by 10 bases and J by 0 bases, with 12 bases between. This CDR3 comprises 14 residues. Germline V gene lookup returns CDR1 LNHDA and CDR2 SQIVND (reference sequence). CDR3 nucleotide sequence: TGTGCCACCTCCCCCGCACCGAACACCGGGGAGCTGTTTTTT. Its protein product is CATSPAPNTGELFF.

This clonotype has ten or more counts. The J gene is TRBJ2-1, the V gene TRBV6-1, with D possibly called TRBD1 or TRBD2 (5 bases each). This CDR3 is 14 amino acids long. The V end was cut by 3 bases, the J end by 6 bases, with 12 bases between. Germline V lookup: CDR1 MNHNS, CDR2 SASEGT. CDR3 residues: CASSETGTFNEQFF. The DNA for the CDR3 is TGTGCCAGCAGTGAGACCGGGACCTTCAATGAGCAGTTCTTC.

This clonotype has only one observation. A read error may explain this, as a much larger clone is one base away. V and J are TRBV3-1 and TRBJ2-1; the match to TRBD2 covers 8 bases. J lost 9 bases, V lost 4 bases, and 8 bases had no gene match. Looked up from germline, CDR1 is LGHDT and CDR2 is YNNKEL (reference sequence). The CDR3 consists of 14 residues. CDR3 nucleotides: TGTGCCAGCAGCCCCACAGCGGGAGTAGTTGAGCAGTTCTTC. It codes for CASSPTAGVVEQFF.

This clonotype was counted a few times. This sequence joins TRBV12-3 or TRBV12-4 and TRBJ1-1; the D gene is possibly TRBD1 (5 bases). V lost 7 bases and J lost 4, with 16 bases in between. There are 14 residues in the CDR3. CDR3 residues: CASITAPRGTEAFF. CDR3 coding DNA: TGTGCCAGCATTACGGCTCCGAGGGGCACTGAAGCTTTCTTT.

This clonotype was detected only a few times. The chain employs TRBV5-1 and TRBJ2-1; 9 bases are shared with TRBD1. V was pared by 0 bases and J by 6 bases, with 7 bases of the junction left unmatched. CDR3 length: 16 amino acids. Germline V CDR1 and CDR2: SGHRS, YFSETQ. This chain's CDR3 is CASSLASGQGGNEQFF. Here the CDR3 DNA reads TGCGCCAGCAGCTTGGCCTCGGGACAGGGAGGCAATGAGCAGTTCTTC.

This clonotype showed up many times. The chain is built from TRBV9 and TRBJ1-1; unclear D gene. The CDR3 has 14 residues. Germline-derived CDR1 and CDR2 are SGDLS and YYNGEE. Deletions cut 4 bases from V and 0 bases from J, with 10 bases between. The CDR3, as DNA: TGTGCCAGCAGCCCGAGAGAGGTGAACACTGAAGCTTTCTTT. Translation gives CASSPREVNTEAFF.

V is TRBV9 and J is TRBJ2-7, with 8 nucleotides matching TRBD2. The V gene end was trimmed by 3 bases and the J gene end by 7 bases; junction bases not matched to a gene: 6. From germline, CDR1 is SGDLS and CDR2 YYNGEE. This CDR3 has 13 residues. CDR3 bases: TGTGCCAGCAGCGGAGCGGGAGTGGGAGAGCAGTACTTC. It encodes CASSGAGVGEQYF. Drawing the rest from reference TRBV9 and TRBJ2-7, the complete variable domain is DSGVTQTPKHLITATGQRVTLRCSPRSGDLSVYWYQQSLDQGLQFLIQYYNGEERAKGNILERFSAQQFPDLHSELNLSSLELGDSALYFCASSGAGVGEQYFGPGTRLTVT.

Many counts were recorded for this clonotype. CDR3 bases: TGTGCCAGCAGCTTGGGGACAGGCTACGAGCAGTACTTC. This translates into CASSLGTGYEQYF. The chain joins TRBV13 to TRBJ2-7; TRBD1 matches 8 bases. The CDR3 covers 13 residues. In germline, CDR1 is PRHDT, CDR2 FYEKMQ (reference sequence). V lost 3 bases and J lost 3; bases outside the gene matches: 1.

This clonotype has a handful of counts. The chain carries TRBV20-1 and TRBJ2-3; possibly TRBD1 for D (5 bases). Trimming cost V 3 bases and J 1 base, with 11 bases left between them. Germline CDR1 reads DFQATT; CDR2 reads SNEGSKA (reference sequence). This CDR3 region has 14 residues. The CDR3 is CSASPGQGTDTQYF. The CDR3 coding sequence is TGCAGTGCTAGCCCCGGACAAGGCACAGATACGCAGTATTTT.

Many counts were recorded for this clonotype. The chain combines TRBV20-1 with TRBJ1-1; no definite D call. Germline values: CDR1 DFQATT, CDR2 SNEGSKA (reference sequence). The CDR3 has 14 residues. Trimming removed 0 bases at V and 0 bases at J, with 8 bases between. CDR3 amino acids: CSARDSTVNTEAFF. CDR3 in DNA: TGCAGTGCTAGAGATTCGACGGTGAACACTGAAGCTTTCTTT.

This clonotype was detected many times. The rearrangement uses TRBV6-1 and TRBJ2-1; TRBD2 matches at 7 bases. V was pared by 7 bases and J by 6 bases, with 9 bases of the junction left unmatched. The V gene's germline CDR1 is MNHNS and CDR2 SASEGT. The CDR3 covers 14 residues. CDR3 coding DNA: TGTGCCAGCACCTATCTAGCGGTACTCAATGAGCAGTTCTTC. It is translated as CASTYLAVLNEQFF.